The source of this TCR beta chain is a study of shared clonotypes between healthy human individuals. TCRdb keeps only in-frame clones here, not all; method: immunoSEQ multiplex PCR. The sample lists over 2 million clones, under 95% occurring once. V lost 4 bases and J lost 11, with 14 bases in between. The CDR3 is 13 amino acids. The germline gives CDR1 MGHRA, CDR2 YSYEKL. This clonotype was obtained from a man between 18 and 35 years old in good health. Some clones in this sample may be carry-over from other donors' samples. The chain is built from TRBV4-1 and TRBJ2-2; no definite D call. The specimen was naive CD4+ T cells from PBMCs. Specified subset: CD45RA+ positively selected. The CDR3 region is CASSPLGLTELFF. The DNA for the CDR3 is TGCGCCAGCAGCCCCCTCGGGCTGACTGAGCTGTTTTTT.